This T cell receptor beta chain was found in a study of PD-1 blockade in mismatch repair-deficient tumors. Study overall: Patients had around 11 mismatch repair-deficient cancer types, all previously treated and progressing. Study observations and caveats: Tumor-resident clones, often absent from pretreatment blood, expanded after pembrolizumab and then contracted.

As for this clone: Its cognate antigen is unknown.

The CDR3 totals 17 residues. V lost 4 bases, J lost 7 bases, and 23 bases lay in between. CDR1 MGHRA and CDR2 YSYEKL come from the germline V gene. The data were produced by immunoSEQ multiplex PCR, yet TCRdb's version contains in-frame clones alone and is incomplete. The table lists approximately 37,000 clones, approximately 85% of them singletons. Every patient had mismatch repair deficiency by PCR or immunohistochemistry. The sample was peripheral blood, taken approximately 78 weeks after starting pembrolizumab. V gene TRBV4-1 combines with J gene TRBJ2-1, with D possibly matching TRBD2 (6 bases). The sequence was collected from an adult with mismatch repair-deficient cancer. CDR3 protein: CASSREEGWEERNEQFF. CDR3 DNA: TGCGCCAGCAGCCGCGAGGAAGGGTGGGAGGAGCGGAATGAGCAGTTCTTC.